A selection of T cell receptor beta chains follows, all from one sample in a study of Graves' ophthalmopathy and Graves' hyperthyroidism. TCRdb re-called the multiplex PCR reads with MiXCR, one entry per CDR3 protein. There are over a million distinct CDR3 sequences in the sample; about 36% occur only once, and around 10% lies in the top ten. The sample was peripheral blood or thyroid tissue (not recorded which). These receptors all stem from an adult man with Graves' hyperthyroidism. The CDR3 runs from the conserved cysteine through the conserved F or W. The order of the fields is V gene, clone size, CDR3 protein. Rows may omit the clone size; those that give it use once, few, many or a size class.

V gene: TRBV5-1; clone size: -; CDR3 protein: CASSGTSGLSYEQYF
V gene: TRBV5-1; clone size: few; CDR3 protein: CASSSGGGQGYGYTF
V gene: TRBV11-1; clone size: -; CDR3 protein: CASSQSGQLSETQYF
V gene: TRBV29-1; clone size: many; CDR3 protein: CSVRSGGGDTEAFF
V gene: TRBV20-1; clone size: -; CDR3 protein: CSAEGRRSSYEQYF
V gene: TRBV7-8; clone size: many; CDR3 protein: CASSIGQGAPYEQYF
V gene: TRBV13; clone size: few; CDR3 protein: CASSLFRDRVNEKLFF
V gene: TRBV28; clone size: -; CDR3 protein: CASRIHRNDEQYF
V gene: TRBV10-2; clone size: -; CDR3 protein: CASSEPVREQYF
V gene: TRBV14; clone size: many; CDR3 protein: CASSLRTGYGRETQYF
V gene: TRBV14; clone size: -; CDR3 protein: CASSKGGYQPQHF
V gene: TRBV4-2; clone size: many; CDR3 protein: CASSLRQGGYTF
V gene: TRBV7-2; clone size: -; CDR3 protein: CARDLTPTSRQETQYF
V gene: TRBV19; clone size: -; CDR3 protein: CASGGRELFF
V gene: TRBV20-1; clone size: -; CDR3 protein: CRGTGGFSDTEAFF
V gene: TRBV10-3; clone size: few; CDR3 protein: CASSYVPGGETGELFF
V gene: TRBV11-3; clone size: -; CDR3 protein: CASSPKGGTSGGSSYEQYF
V gene: TRBV11-2; clone size: -; CDR3 protein: CASSPGQAQNEKLFF
V gene: TRBV2; clone size: many; CDR3 protein: CASSKDRSREKLFF
V gene: TRBV14; clone size: once; CDR3 protein: CASSQGLAGSNGELFF
V gene: TRBV29-1; clone size: -; CDR3 protein: CSVGGSGTSYEQYF
V gene: TRBV7-6; clone size: few; CDR3 protein: CASSPPTYGSQETQYF
V gene: TRBV20-1; clone size: few; CDR3 protein: CSARPTPGPDEQYF